One sample yielded the 15 T cell receptor beta chains listed below, sequenced in a study of identical twins. TCRdb redid the calling of the 5' RACE reads with MiXCR, one entry per CDR3 protein. The profile covers approximately 300,000 distinct CDR3 sequences, with roughly 10% appearing a single time and around 7.1% taken by the ten largest. These same records also appear under a second study, on yellow fever vaccine responses in identical twins.

The sequencing input was CD8+ T cells sorted from blood. Receptors originate from a woman in her late teens or twenties in good health.

This clonotype was recorded at least ten times. The V call is TRBV19, the J call TRBJ2-4, with D perhaps being TRBD1 or TRBD2 (5 bases each). The germline V gene encodes CDR1 LNHDA and CDR2 SQIVND (reference sequence). V lost 4 bases to trimming and J lost 0 bases, with 16 bases between them. The CDR3 spans 17 residues. CDR3 amino acids: CASSKTGTYVAKNIQYF. In nucleotides, the CDR3 is TGTGCCAGTAGTAAGACCGGGACCTACGTAGCCAAAAACATTCAGTACTTC. The entire variable domain, with the rest obtained from reference TRBV19 and TRBJ2-4, is as follows: DGGITQSPKYLFRKEGQNVTLSCEQNLNHDAMYWYRQDPGQGLRLIYYSQIVNDFQKGDIAEGYSVSREKKESFPLTVTSAQKNPTAFYLCASSKTGTYVAKNIQYFGAGTRLSVL.

A few counts support this clonotype. The chain links TRBV28 to TRBJ1-1; D uncertain. Germline V gene lookup returns CDR1 MDHEN and CDR2 SYDVKM. The CDR3 totals 13 residues. V dropped 10 bases and J dropped 0 bases, with 12 bases sitting between them. CDR3 sequence reads: CATHMAMNTEAFF. DNA of the CDR3: TGTGCCACACACATGGCCATGAACACTGAAGCTTTCTTT.

The V call is TRBV7-6, the J call TRBJ2-7, with D unclear. Per the germline V gene, CDR1 is SGHVS and CDR2 is FNYEAQ. V gave up 0 bases and J gave up 3 bases, with 6 bases separating them. This CDR3 is 13 amino acids long. The CDR3: CASSLASIYEQYF. CDR3 nucleotide sequence: TGTGCCAGCAGCTTAGCGTCAATCTACGAGCAGTACTTC.

J is TRBJ2-1 and V is TRBV5-1, with unresolved D. Looked up from germline, CDR1 is SGHRS and CDR2 is YFSETQ. CDR3 length: 12 residues. Trimming stripped 3 bases from V and 9 bases from J, with 10 bases between. The CDR3 region has the DNA TGCGCCAGCAGCTGGTCCACGGGTGAGCAGTTCTTC. Residues: CASSWSTGEQFF. Together with reference TRBV5-1 and TRBJ2-1, the CDR3 gives the full variable domain: KAGVTQTPRYLIKTRGQQVTLSCSPISGHRSVSWYQQTPGQGLQFLFEYFSETQRNKGNFPGRFSGRQFSNSRSEMNVSTLELGDSALYLCASSWSTGEQFFGPGTRLTVL.

V gene TRBV4-1 combines with J gene TRBJ2-3; TRBD2 aligns across 12 bases. Germline assignment: CDR1 MGHRA and CDR2 YSYEKL. The CDR3 consists of 17 residues. J gave up 5 bases and V 0 bases, and 6 bases lay outside the gene matches. The CDR3 bases are TGCGCCAGCAGCCAAGATCCTAGCGGGAGGGCCAGAGATACGCAGTATTTT. It translates to CASSQDPSGRARDTQYF.

The chain couples TRBV6-5 to TRBJ2-5, with 11 bases matching TRBD1. V dropped 7 bases and J dropped 5; count of bases not matched to a gene: 9. Per germline, CDR1 MNHEY and CDR2 SVGAGI. CDR3 length equals 15 residues. The CDR3 sequence is CASMFRTGGWETQYF. CDR3 bases: TGTGCCAGCATGTTCCGGACAGGGGGCTGGGAGACCCAGTACTTC.

This clonotype showed up many times. V gene TRBV10-3 combines with J gene TRBJ2-3, with D maybe TRBD1 (6 bases). The CDR3 sequence is 15 residues long. Trimming removed 3 bases at V and 3 bases at J, with 13 bases between. Germline assignment: CDR1 ENHRY and CDR2 SYGVKD. CDR3 amino acids: CAISEPQGDTDTQYF. CDR3 coding DNA: TGTGCCATCAGTGAACCACAGGGAGATACAGATACGCAGTATTTT.

This sequence joins TRBV28 and TRBJ2-5; the D is unclear. Germline V gene lookup returns CDR1 MDHEN and CDR2 SYDVKM. This CDR3 has 12 residues. The V end was cut by 3 bases, the J end by 5 bases, with 7 bases between. The CDR3 reads CASSFIGETQYF. In DNA form, the CDR3 reads TGTGCCAGCAGTTTCATAGGGGAGACCCAGTACTTC.

This rearrangement joins TRBV7-6 to TRBJ1-4; possible D gene TRBD1, 5 bases. Germline lookup yields CDR1 SGHVS and CDR2 FNYEAQ. CDR3 length equals 14 residues. Trimming cost V 4 bases and J 1 base, with 7 bases left between them. CDR3 protein: CASSWDETNEKLFF. The CDR3 bases are TGTGCCAGCAGCTGGGACGAAACTAATGAAAAACTGTTTTTT. Full variable domain (missing parts from reference TRBV7-6 and TRBJ1-4): GAGVSQSPRYKVTKRGQDVALRCDPISGHVSLYWYRQALGQGPEFLTYFNYEAQQDKSGLPNDRFSAERPEGSISTLTIQRTEQRDSAMYRCASSWDETNEKLFFGSGTQLSVL.

In its sample, this clonotype was seen many times. V is TRBV11-2 and J is TRBJ1-6; 9 bases map to TRBD1. This CDR3 has 15 residues. The V and J ends lost 0 bases and 9 bases, in that order; junction bases with no gene match: 3. Germline CDR1 is SGHAT and CDR2 is FQNNGV. The CDR3 coding sequence is TGTGCCAGCAGCTTAGAGACAGGGGGTGGTTCACCCCTCCACTTT. As protein: CASSLETGGGSPLHF.

This clonotype appeared a few times. CDR3 protein: CSARDPDLREKLFF. The DNA for the CDR3 is TGCAGTGCTAGAGATCCGGACCTTAGGGAAAAACTGTTTTTT. The chain employs TRBV20-1 and TRBJ1-4; D remains ambiguous. From germline, CDR1 is DFQATT and CDR2 SNEGSKA (reference sequence). This CDR3 contains 14 residues. V lost 0 bases, J lost 8 bases, and 13 bases lay in between.

The V and J genes are TRBV5-1 and TRBJ1-2; a weak D match, TRBD1 (6 bases). V was clipped by 0 bases and J by 7 bases, with 16 bases between them. This CDR3 is 15 amino acids long. Looked up from germline, CDR1 is SGHRS and CDR2 is YFSETQ. The DNA of the CDR3 is TGCGCCAGCAGCTTGGTGGTATCCGGGGGCGGTGGCTACACCTTC. This sequence encodes CASSLVVSGGGGYTF.

This clonotype has just a few counts. V usage is TRBV10-3 and J usage is TRBJ2-6; 7 bases match TRBD1. The ends lost 3 bases at V and 4 bases at J; junction bases unmatched: 6. In germline, CDR1 is ENHRY, CDR2 SYGVKD. The CDR3 extends over 16 amino acids. The DNA for the CDR3 is TGTGCCATCAGTGACCATACAGGGGCCGGGGCCAACGTCCTGACTTTC. Its translation is CAISDHTGAGANVLTF.

This clonotype was observed a few times. CDR3 in amino acids: CASSQDQGGYYEQYF. Here the CDR3 DNA reads TGTGCCAGCAGCCAAGATCAAGGCGGGTACTACGAGCAGTACTTC. The J gene is TRBJ2-7, the V gene TRBV3-1, with D possibly being TRBD2 (5 bases). This CDR3 has 15 amino acids. Per the germline V gene, CDR1 is LGHDT and CDR2 is YNNKEL (reference sequence). V was cut by 0 bases and J by 3 bases, with 12 bases left in between.

The chain is built from TRBV6-2 or TRBV6-3 and TRBJ2-2; D gene uncertain. The CDR3 loop spans 16 amino acids. V gave up 5 bases and J gave up 5 bases, with 18 bases separating them. Germline lookup yields CDR1 MNHEY and CDR2 SVGEGT. The DNA for the CDR3 is TGTGCCAGCAGTCCTTCAACACAGCTTTTGACCGGGGAGCTGTTTTTT. Amino acids: CASSPSTQLLTGELFF.